This TCR beta chain was observed in a study of identical twins. The study, taken as a whole, reports: In monozygotic twins, models underestimated the sharing of out-of-frame TCR alpha. Memory repertoires showed no such pattern, whereas abundant cord blood beta clonotypes carried fewer insertions.

This clonotype was found many times. What it binds is unknown. V gave up 4 bases and J gave up 5 bases, with 8 bases separating them. CDR1 and CDR2 (germline): MNHEY, SMNVEV (reference sequence). This CDR3 is 12 amino acids long. TCRdb fed the 5' RACE reads into MiXCR, producing one record per CDR3 protein. The sample lists around 1.7 million distinct CDR3 sequences, about 30% seen once, with 0.27% in the top ten. All donors were healthy, and all were Caucasian. The V and J genes are TRBV27 and TRBJ1-2, with D unresolved. Sequenced: cord blood. This TCR was recovered from a newborn girl in good health. The CDR3 loop is CASSSLGYGYTF. DNA for the CDR3: TGTGCCAGCAGTTCCCTCGGGTATGGCTACACCTTC.